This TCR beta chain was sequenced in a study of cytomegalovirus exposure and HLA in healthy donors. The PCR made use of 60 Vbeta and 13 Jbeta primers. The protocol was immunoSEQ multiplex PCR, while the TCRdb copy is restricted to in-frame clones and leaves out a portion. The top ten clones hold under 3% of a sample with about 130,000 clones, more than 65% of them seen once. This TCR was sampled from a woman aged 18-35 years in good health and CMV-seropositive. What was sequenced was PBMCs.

CDR3 DNA sequence: TGTGCCAGCAGCCGACAGGGGGCGGGAGAGACCCAGTACTTC. Translated, it gives CASSRQGAGETQYF. The chain uses TRBV9 and TRBJ2-5; 10 nucleotides line up with TRBD1. The V gene end was trimmed by 4 bases and the J gene end by 4 bases; junction bases not matched to a gene: 4. The CDR3 runs to 14 residues. Germline V gene data show CDR1 as SGDLS and CDR2 as YYNGEE.